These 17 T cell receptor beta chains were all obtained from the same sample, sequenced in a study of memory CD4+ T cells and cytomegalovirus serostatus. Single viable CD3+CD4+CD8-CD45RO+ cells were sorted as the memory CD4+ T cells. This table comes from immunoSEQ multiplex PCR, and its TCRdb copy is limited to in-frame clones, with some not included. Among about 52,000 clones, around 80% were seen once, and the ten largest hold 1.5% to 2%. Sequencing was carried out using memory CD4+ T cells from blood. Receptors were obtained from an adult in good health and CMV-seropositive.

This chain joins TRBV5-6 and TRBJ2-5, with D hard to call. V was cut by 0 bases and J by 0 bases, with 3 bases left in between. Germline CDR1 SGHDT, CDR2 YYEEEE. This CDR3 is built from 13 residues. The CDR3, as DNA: TGTGCCAGCAGCTTGGGCTACCAAGAGACCCAGTACTTC. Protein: CASSLGYQETQYF.

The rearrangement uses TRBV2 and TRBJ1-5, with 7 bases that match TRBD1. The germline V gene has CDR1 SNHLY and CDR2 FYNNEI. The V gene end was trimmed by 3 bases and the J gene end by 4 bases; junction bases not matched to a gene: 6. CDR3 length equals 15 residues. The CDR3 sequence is CASSEQGGENQPQHF. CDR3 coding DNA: TGTGCCAGCAGTGAGCAAGGGGGCGAAAATCAGCCCCAGCATTTT.

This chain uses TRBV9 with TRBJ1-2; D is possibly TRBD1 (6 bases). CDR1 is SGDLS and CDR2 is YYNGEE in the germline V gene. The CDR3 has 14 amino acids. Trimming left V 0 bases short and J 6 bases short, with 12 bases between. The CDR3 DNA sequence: TGTGCCAGCAGCGTAGATAAGGGGGGGCATGGCTACACCTTC. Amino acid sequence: CASSVDKGGHGYTF. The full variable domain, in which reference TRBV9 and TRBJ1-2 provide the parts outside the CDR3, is DSGVTQTPKHLITATGQRVTLRCSPRSGDLSVYWYQQSLDQGLQFLIQYYNGEERAKGNILERFSAQQFPDLHSELNLSSLELGDSALYFCASSVDKGGHGYTFGSGTRLTVV.

CDR3 loop: CASSPGTSGRDTGELFF. The CDR3 DNA follows: TGCGCCAGCAGCCCCGGGACTAGCGGGAGGGACACCGGGGAGCTGTTTTTT. This sequence joins TRBV5-1 and TRBJ2-2; 16 bases fit TRBD2. V was pared by 4 bases and J by 3 bases, with 3 bases of the junction left unmatched. There are 17 residues in the CDR3. Germline V CDR1 and CDR2: SGHRS, YFSETQ.

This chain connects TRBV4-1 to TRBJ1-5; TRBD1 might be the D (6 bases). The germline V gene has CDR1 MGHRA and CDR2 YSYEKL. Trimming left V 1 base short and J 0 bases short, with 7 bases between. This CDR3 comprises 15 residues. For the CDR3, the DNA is TGCGCCAGCAGCCAAGGGACAGTTAGCAATCAGCCCCAGCATTTT. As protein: CASSQGTVSNQPQHF.

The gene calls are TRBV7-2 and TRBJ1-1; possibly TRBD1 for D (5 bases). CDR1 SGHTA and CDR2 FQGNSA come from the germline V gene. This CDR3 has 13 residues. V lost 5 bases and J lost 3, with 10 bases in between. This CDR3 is CASSLSRDTEAFF. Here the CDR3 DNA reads TGTGCCAGCAGCCTAAGCAGGGACACTGAAGCTTTCTTT.

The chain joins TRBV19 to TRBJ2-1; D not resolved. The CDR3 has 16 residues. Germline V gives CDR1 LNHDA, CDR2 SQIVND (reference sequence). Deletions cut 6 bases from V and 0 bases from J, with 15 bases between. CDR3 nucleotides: TGTGCCAGTAGGGACCCCTTGGGAAGCTCCTACAATGAGCAGTTCTTC. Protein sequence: CASRDPLGSSYNEQFF. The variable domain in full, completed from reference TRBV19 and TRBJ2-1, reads DGGITQSPKYLFRKEGQNVTLSCEQNLNHDAMYWYRQDPGQGLRLIYYSQIVNDFQKGDIAEGYSVSREKKESFPLTVTSAQKNPTAFYLCASRDPLGSSYNEQFFGPGTRLTVL.

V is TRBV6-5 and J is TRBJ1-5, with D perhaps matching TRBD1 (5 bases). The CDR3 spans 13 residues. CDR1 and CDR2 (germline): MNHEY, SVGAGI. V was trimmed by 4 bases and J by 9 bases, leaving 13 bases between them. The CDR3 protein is CASSSVSQGPQHF. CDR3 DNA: TGTGCCAGCAGTTCCGTATCCCAGGGGCCCCAGCATTTT.

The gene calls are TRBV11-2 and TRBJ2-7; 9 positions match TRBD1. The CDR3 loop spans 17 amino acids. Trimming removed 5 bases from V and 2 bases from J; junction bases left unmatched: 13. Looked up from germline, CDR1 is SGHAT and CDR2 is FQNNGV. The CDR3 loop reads CASSHSFFGTGPYEQYF. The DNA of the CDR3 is TGTGCCAGCAGCCACTCTTTCTTTGGGACAGGGCCCTACGAGCAGTACTTC.

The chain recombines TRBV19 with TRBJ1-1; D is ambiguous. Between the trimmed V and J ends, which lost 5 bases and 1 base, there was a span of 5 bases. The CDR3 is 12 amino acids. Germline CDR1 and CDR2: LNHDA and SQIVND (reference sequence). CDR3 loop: CASSFRNTEAFF. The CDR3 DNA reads TGTGCCAGTAGTTTCCGGAACACTGAAGCTTTCTTT.

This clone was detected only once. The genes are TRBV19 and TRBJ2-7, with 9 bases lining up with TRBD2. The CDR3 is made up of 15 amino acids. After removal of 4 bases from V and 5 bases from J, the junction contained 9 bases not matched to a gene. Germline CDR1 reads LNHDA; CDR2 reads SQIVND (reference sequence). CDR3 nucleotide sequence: TGTGCCAGTAGTACCGGTAGCGGGAGTCGGGACGAGCAGTACTTC. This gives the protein CASSTGSGSRDEQYF.

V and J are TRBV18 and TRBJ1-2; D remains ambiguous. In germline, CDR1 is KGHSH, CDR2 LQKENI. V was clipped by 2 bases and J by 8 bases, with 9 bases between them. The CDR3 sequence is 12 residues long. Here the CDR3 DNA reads TGTGCCAGCTCACCAGGGGAGGGCGGCTACACCTTC. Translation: CASSPGEGGYTF.

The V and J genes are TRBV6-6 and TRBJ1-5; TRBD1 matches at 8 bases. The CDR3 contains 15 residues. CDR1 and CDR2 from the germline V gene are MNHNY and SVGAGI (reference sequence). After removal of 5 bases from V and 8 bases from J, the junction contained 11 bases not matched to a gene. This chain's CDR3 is CASSGQQGVVEPQHF. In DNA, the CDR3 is TGTGCCAGCAGTGGACAACAGGGGGTTGTGGAGCCCCAGCATTTT.

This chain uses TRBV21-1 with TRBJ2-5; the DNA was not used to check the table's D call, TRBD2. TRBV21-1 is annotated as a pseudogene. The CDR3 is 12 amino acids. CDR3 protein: CASSKAPRTQYF. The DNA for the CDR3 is TGTGCCAGCAGCAAAGCGCCGAGGACCCAGTACTTC.

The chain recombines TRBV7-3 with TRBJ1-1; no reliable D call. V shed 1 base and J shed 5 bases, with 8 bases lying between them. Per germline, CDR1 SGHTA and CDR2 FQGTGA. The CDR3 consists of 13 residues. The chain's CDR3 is CASSLNPLTEAFF. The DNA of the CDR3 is TGTGCCAGCAGCTTAAATCCCTTGACTGAAGCTTTCTTT.

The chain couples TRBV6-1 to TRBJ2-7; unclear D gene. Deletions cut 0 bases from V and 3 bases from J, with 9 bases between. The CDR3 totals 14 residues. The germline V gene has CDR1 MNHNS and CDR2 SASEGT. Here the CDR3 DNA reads TGTGCCAGCAGTGAAGCCCTTGTGGGCTACGAGCAGTACTTC. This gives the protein CASSEALVGYEQYF.

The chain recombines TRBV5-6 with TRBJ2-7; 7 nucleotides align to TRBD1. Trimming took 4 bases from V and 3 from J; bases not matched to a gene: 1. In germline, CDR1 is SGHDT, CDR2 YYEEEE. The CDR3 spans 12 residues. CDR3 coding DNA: TGTGCCAGCAGCGGGACAGTCTACGAGCAGTACTTC. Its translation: CASSGTVYEQYF. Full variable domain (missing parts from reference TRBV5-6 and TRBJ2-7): DAGVTQSPTHLIKTRGQQVTLRCSPKSGHDTVSWYQQALGQGPQFIFQYYEEEERQRGNFPDRFSGHQFPNYSSELNVNALLLGDSALYLCASSGTVYEQYFGPGTRLTVT.